A single TCR beta chain is shown here with its context. These data belong to a study of blood T cell repertoires in COVID-19. On the study more broadly: The analysed material was cDNA or gDNA that came from T cells, B-cell-depleted T cells, or PBMCs.

Libraries were prepared by immunoSEQ multiplex PCR; TCRdb keeps only in-frame clonotypes and omits some of them. The sample records 150,000 or so clones, 80% to 90% being singletons. CDR3 length: 16 residues. Germline V gene lookup returns CDR1 KGHSH and CDR2 LQKENI. Trimming left V 3 bases short and J 5 bases short, with 19 bases between. Material: peripheral blood. This clonotype was obtained from a middle-aged woman with acute or convalescent COVID-19. This chain connects TRBV18 to TRBJ1-1, with D hard to call. DNA of the CDR3: TGTGCCAGCTCACCGAACGACGGACTCTGGATGACTGAAGCTTTCTTT. Its translation: CASSPNDGLWMTEAFF.